Below, 3 T cell receptor beta chains from the same sample are listed, as sequenced in a study of Graves' ophthalmopathy and Graves' hyperthyroidism. The study amplified TCR beta CDR3 regions using RNA transcripts. After a first-round RT-PCR with HTBI primers, a second-round multiplex PCR was run. TCRdb called the multiplex PCR reads again in MiXCR, with one record for every CDR3 protein. The top ten hold about 1.4% of the sample, which has about 400,000 distinct CDR3 sequences, around 20% seen once. Sequences were obtained from peripheral blood. The receptors stem from a woman aged 18-30 years with Graves' ophthalmopathy.

At least ten counts were recorded for this clonotype. This rearrangement joins TRBV10-3 to TRBJ1-1; D unresolved. The CDR3 runs to 14 residues. The V gene's germline CDR1 is ENHRY and CDR2 SYGVKD. With 5 bases removed from V and 1 base from J, the gap between germline ends came to 11 bases. Here the CDR3 reads CAISIGSANTEAFF. The DNA of the CDR3 is TGTGCCATCAGTATAGGGAGTGCGAACACTGAAGCTTTCTTT.

This clonotype was seen at least ten times. The chain has TRBV27 and TRBJ1-1; TRBD1 is a possible D gene (5 bases). Per germline, CDR1 MNHEY and CDR2 SMNVEV (reference sequence). The CDR3 consists of 18 residues. V lost 5 bases and J lost 2, with 24 bases in between. The CDR3: CASSGEWWQGDINTEAFF. CDR3 nucleotides: TGTGCCAGCAGTGGGGAATGGTGGCAGGGAGATATTAACACTGAAGCTTTCTTT.

This clonotype showed up many times. The V gene is TRBV27, the J gene TRBJ2-2, with a possible D match to TRBD1 (6 bases). The CDR3 runs 18 residues. The V end lost 3 bases, the J end lost 5 bases, and 22 bases lay between the germline ends. The V gene's germline CDR1 is MNHEY and CDR2 SMNVEV (reference sequence). The CDR3 coding sequence is TGTGCCAGCAGTTTTAGCCAGGGGTCTAAGCGGTTGACCGGGGAGCTGTTTTTT. Translating gives CASSFSQGSKRLTGELFF.